Following are 20 T cell receptor beta chains from one sample sequenced in a study of blood T cells in healthy people across ages. The second PCR ran 7 to 11 cycles with a sample-barcoded 5' primer and J-beta primers. TCRdb re-called the 5' RACE reads with MiXCR, one entry per CDR3 protein. This table holds 1.5 million to 2 million distinct CDR3 sequences, more than 35% found once. The specimen sequenced was blood. Every receptor here comes from a human donor in good health.

J is TRBJ1-4 and V is TRBV4-1; no firm D call. Trimming removed 1 base from V and 4 bases from J, with 13 bases in between. Germline V gives CDR1 MGHRA, CDR2 YSYEKL. This CDR3 contains 16 residues. CDR3 coding DNA: TGCGCCAGCAGCCAAGGTTGGGGAGGTTATAATGAAAAACTGTTTTTT. Amino acid sequence: CASSQGWGGYNEKLFF.

The table lists this clonotype with a few counts. The chain couples TRBV27 to TRBJ1-2, with a tentative D call TRBD1 (6 bases). This CDR3 region has 13 residues. The ends were cut back, 0 bases at V and 7 bases at J, with 9 bases in the middle. The V gene's germline CDR1 is MNHEY and CDR2 SMNVEV (reference sequence). The CDR3 nucleotides read TGTGCCAGCAGTTTATCCCAGGGGATTGGCTACACCTTC. Protein sequence: CASSLSQGIGYTF.

The chain recombines TRBV28 with TRBJ2-1, with D perhaps TRBD1 (5 bases). Trimming pared 3 bases from V and 1 base from J, leaving 10 bases between. The CDR3 covers 15 residues. Germline CDR1 and CDR2: MDHEN and SYDVKM. CDR3 coding DNA: TGTGCCAGCAGTTTTATTCCAGGGTCCTACAATGAGCAGTTCTTC. This encodes CASSFIPGSYNEQFF.

This chain joins TRBV4-3 and TRBJ1-5; D gene unclear. Germline assignment: CDR1 LGHNA and CDR2 YSLEER. Trimming pared 4 bases from V and 7 bases from J, leaving 11 bases between. CDR3 size: 13 residues. In nucleotides, the CDR3 is TGCGCCAGCAGCCCCGTCGGCGACCAGCCCCAGCATTTT. Amino acid sequence: CASSPVGDQPQHF.

The chain employs TRBV9 and TRBJ2-3, with D perhaps assigned TRBD1 or TRBD2 (5 bases each). Per the germline V gene, CDR1 is SGDLS and CDR2 is YYNGEE. This CDR3 comprises 16 residues. V lost 0 bases and J 2 bases, leaving 13 bases between the germline ends. CDR3 in amino acids: CASSVEEGLYTDTQYF. Written as DNA, the CDR3 is TGTGCCAGCAGCGTAGAAGAGGGGCTCTACACAGATACGCAGTATTTT.

In its sample, this clonotype was seen a few times. The chain recombines TRBV20-1 with TRBJ2-7; D remains unclear. From germline, CDR1 is DFQATT and CDR2 SNEGSKA (reference sequence). Trimming removed 3 bases at V and 4 bases at J, with 19 bases between. The CDR3 extends over 15 amino acids. The CDR3 spells CSASNFDGWGYEQYF. The DNA for the CDR3 is TGCAGTGCTAGTAATTTTGACGGTTGGGGATACGAGCAGTACTTC.

In its sample, this clonotype was seen a few times. This sequence joins TRBV27 and TRBJ2-7; D may be TRBD1 (6 bases). Trimming shortened V by 6 bases and J by 4 bases, and 7 bases separated the two germline ends. The CDR3 has 11 amino acids. Germline CDR1 is MNHEY and CDR2 is SMNVEV (reference sequence). The CDR3 loop reads CASRGHYEQYF. The CDR3 DNA reads as TGTGCCAGCAGGGGACATTACGAGCAGTACTTC.

The chain combines TRBV4-1 with TRBJ2-6; no definite D call. Germline V lookup: CDR1 MGHRA, CDR2 YSYEKL. The CDR3 consists of 16 residues. Trimming took 1 base from V and 0 from J, leaving 7 bases between them. CDR3 in DNA: TGCGCCAGCAGCCAAGTTTCCGGCTCTGGGGCCAACGTCCTGACTTTC. Protein: CASSQVSGSGANVLTF.

This clonotype came up a few times. This sequence joins TRBV4-2 and TRBJ2-3, with D maybe TRBD1 (5 bases). The CDR3 covers 16 residues. Trimming shortened V by 0 bases and J by 6 bases, and 16 bases separated the two germline ends. From germline, CDR1 is LGHNA and CDR2 YNFKEQ. The chain's CDR3 is CASSQDDRHMGDTQYF. In nucleotides, the CDR3 is TGTGCCAGCAGCCAAGATGACAGACACATGGGCGATACGCAGTATTTT.

The rearrangement uses TRBV4-2 and TRBJ1-1; D is ambiguous. The germline V gene has CDR1 LGHNA and CDR2 YNFKEQ. This CDR3 has 15 residues. The germline V and J ends were trimmed by 4 bases and 0 bases, with 12 bases remaining between them. Written as DNA, the CDR3 is TGTGCCAGCAGCCGAGAGTTACCCTTGAACACTGAAGCTTTCTTT. Translating it yields CASSRELPLNTEAFF.

The chain recombines TRBV20-1 with TRBJ1-5; 9 nucleotides match TRBD1. The V segment lost 6 bases and the J segment 4 bases; nucleotides outside the gene matches: 10. The CDR3 covers 15 residues. Germline V gene data show CDR1 as DFQATT and CDR2 as SNEGSKA (reference sequence). CDR3 sequence (DNA): TGCAGTGCCAAAGTCCCGGGACAGGGAAATCAGCCCCAGCATTTT. Amino acid sequence: CSAKVPGQGNQPQHF.

The rearrangement joins TRBV6-5 to TRBJ2-2; 7 bases fit TRBD2. This CDR3 is 16 amino acids long. Germline-derived CDR1 and CDR2 are MNHEY and SVGAGI. The V segment lost 8 bases and the J segment 1 base; nucleotides outside the gene matches: 10. CDR3 nucleotides: TGTGCCAGCCGGGCGTCCGCGGGGGAGAACACCGGGGAGCTGTTTTTT. This sequence encodes CASRASAGENTGELFF.

CDR3 sequence reads: CSASSPDSTNNNEQFF. The CDR3 DNA reads TGCAGTGCTAGCTCTCCGGACAGCACGAACAACAATGAGCAGTTCTTC. V is TRBV20-1 and J is TRBJ2-1; TRBD1 might be the D (6 bases). This CDR3 spans 16 amino acids. Trimming stripped 3 bases from V and 5 bases from J, with 20 bases between. Germline values: CDR1 DFQATT, CDR2 SNEGSKA (reference sequence).

J is TRBJ1-2 and V is TRBV20-1; D gene uncertain. This CDR3 contains 13 residues. The V end lost 0 bases, the J end lost 5 bases, and 10 bases lay between the germline ends. The germline gives CDR1 DFQATT, CDR2 SNEGSKA (reference sequence). The CDR3 is CSARDKAGYGYTF. The CDR3 DNA is TGCAGTGCTAGAGATAAGGCCGGATATGGCTACACCTTC.

Of note for this clonotype: Relative to the germline gene, one junction end is altered; a read error may explain this. The V call is TRBV29-1, the J call TRBJ2-5; 12 bases align to TRBD2. Germline CDR1 reads SQVTM; CDR2 reads ANQGSEA. The length of the CDR3 is 17 residues. The CDR3 nucleotides read TGCAGCGTTGAACTAGCGGGGGGGTCGTCATACATGCATGAGCAGTATTTC. Translated, it gives CSVELAGGSSYMHEQYF.

The chain combines TRBV10-3 with TRBJ1-1; D gene ambiguous. The CDR3 length is 11 residues. V gave up 7 bases and J gave up 3 bases, with 6 bases separating them. Germline V gene data show CDR1 as ENHRY and CDR2 as SYGVKD. CDR3 amino acids: CAIMGDTEAFF. CDR3 nucleotide sequence: TGTGCCATCATGGGTGACACTGAAGCTTTCTTT.

The rearrangement joins TRBV20-1 to TRBJ1-1; 8 nucleotides line up with TRBD1. The CDR3 runs 13 residues. V lost 6 bases to trimming and J lost 3 bases; unmatched junction nucleotides: 6. Germline CDR1 is DFQATT and CDR2 is SNEGSKA (reference sequence). CDR3 sequence: CSAHPGGHTEAFF. CDR3 sequence (DNA): TGCAGTGCCCACCCAGGGGGCCACACTGAAGCTTTCTTT.

The J gene is TRBJ1-1, the V gene TRBV7-2; 10 nucleotides match TRBD1. CDR1 is SGHTA and CDR2 is FQGNSA in the germline V gene. V shed 5 bases, J shed 4 bases, and the junction held 7 bases outside the gene matches. The CDR3 length is 15 residues. CDR3 nucleotide sequence: TGTGCCAGCAGCCTACGATGGACAGGGGGCACTGAAGCTTTCTTT. Encoded protein: CASSLRWTGGTEAFF.

The chain employs TRBV14 and TRBJ2-7, with D perhaps matching TRBD1 (6 bases). Germline values: CDR1 SGHDN, CDR2 FVKESK. Deletions cut 2 bases from V and 6 bases from J, with 11 bases between. The CDR3 is 13 amino acids. CDR3 sequence reads: CASSQSTGTEQYF. The CDR3 region has the DNA TGTGCCAGCAGCCAATCAACAGGGACCGAGCAGTACTTC.

This chain joins TRBV24-1 and TRBJ1-2; D perhaps matches TRBD1 (6 bases). The germline V and J ends were trimmed by 3 bases and 3 bases, with 10 bases remaining between them. Germline V gives CDR1 KGHDR, CDR2 SFDVKD. The CDR3 is 14 amino acids. CDR3 nucleotides: TGTGCCACCAGTGATACCCACAGGGACTATGGCTACACCTTC. Translated: CATSDTHRDYGYTF.